Listed below are T cell receptor beta chains from one sample, sequenced in a study of identical twins. TCRdb used MiXCR to reprocess the 5' RACE reads, holding one entry per CDR3 protein. The sample includes about 460,000 distinct CDR3 sequences, 14% seen only once; the top ten take over 0.5%. This same sample was also part of a study on yellow fever vaccine responses in identical twins.

Sequencing was carried out using CD4+ T cells sorted from blood. Receptors were obtained from a young woman in good health. The CDR3 runs from the conserved cysteine through the conserved F or W. Each record gives: J gene, D gene, V gene, clone size, CDR3 DNA, CDR3 protein. A D gene is named only where the DNA matches it firmly. Clone size is not always given. Where it is, it says once, few, many or a class for expanded clones.

TRBJ2-6 NA TRBV20-1 few TGCAGTGCTAGAAGTGGGCAACGAGGGTCAGGGGCCAACGTCCTGACTTTC CSARSGQRGSGANVLTF
TRBJ2-7 NA TRBV28 few TGTGCCAGCAGTTTAAAACAGGGCCTGGGCTCCTACGAGCAGTACTTC CASSLKQGLGSYEQYF
TRBJ2-4 NA TRBV7-9 few TGTGCCAGCAGCTCCACTAGGCTAGGCAAAAACATTCAGTACTTC CASSSTRLGKNIQYF
TRBJ2-7 TRBD2 TRBV5-1 few TGCGCCAGCAGCTTGGCATCGGCTAGCGGGGGACTCTACGAGCAGTACTTC CASSLASASGGLYEQYF
TRBJ2-5 TRBD2 TRBV20-1 few TGCAGTGCAAGGACTAGCGGGGGCGGAAAGACCCAGTACTTC CSARTSGGGKTQYF
TRBJ2-2 TRBD1 TRBV6-2/TRBV6-3 few TGTGCCAGCAGAGAGGGACAGTACACCGGGGAGCTGTTTTTT CASREGQYTGELFF
TRBJ2-5 TRBD1 TRBV18 NA TGTGCCAGCTCATTAGCCGGGACAGGGTATCAAGAGACCCAGTACTTC CASSLAGTGYQETQYF
TRBJ2-2 NA TRBV6-5 NA TGTGCCAGCAGTTTGACTGGTTCGACGAACACCGGGGAGCTGTTTTTT CASSLTGSTNTGELFF
TRBJ1-1 TRBD1 TRBV7-9 NA TGTGCCAGCAAGGATGCCGGGACAGGGGGCCGCGAAGCTTTCTTT CASKDAGTGGREAFF
TRBJ2-7 NA TRBV12-3/TRBV12-4 NA TGTGCCAGCAGCGGACGGGTCTCCTACGAGCAGTACTTC CASSGRVSYEQYF
TRBJ1-2 NA TRBV4-1 few TGCGCCAGCAGCCAAGCTGCAGGGACCGACTATGGCTACACCTTC CASSQAAGTDYGYTF
TRBJ2-4 NA TRBV20-1 many TGCAGTGCTAGCACCTCAGGGGAGAACATTCAGTACTTC CSASTSGENIQYF
TRBJ2-7 NA TRBV20-1 NA TGCAGTGCCCTGGGACATGGCGCGGGTTTGTACGAGCAGTACTTC CSALGHGAGLYEQYF
TRBJ2-3 NA TRBV20-1 NA TGCAGTGCCAGGAAGGCGGCAGATACGCAGTATTTT CSARKAADTQYF
TRBJ2-3 TRBD2 TRBV7-2 few TGTGCCAGCAGCCTGCGGACTAGCGGGAGCACAGATACGCAGTATTTT CASSLRTSGSTDTQYF
TRBJ2-1 NA TRBV5-1 NA TGCGCCAGCAGCTTGGGAACGGAGTACAATGAGCAGTTCTTC CASSLGTEYNEQFF
TRBJ2-7 TRBD1 TRBV5-1 many TGCGCCAGCAGCCCGGACAGGGCGTACGAGCAGTACTTC CASSPDRAYEQYF
TRBJ2-7 TRBD1 TRBV7-2 many TGTGCCAGCAGCTTAGGCGGGACAGGTTTCTACGAGCAGTACTTC CASSLGGTGFYEQYF
TRBJ2-1 TRBD2 TRBV6-1 NA TGTGCCAGCAGTGAAAAAGGCGGGAGTAACAATGAGCAGTTCTTC CASSEKGGSNNEQFF
TRBJ2-1 TRBD2 TRBV27 NA TGTGCCAGCAGTCTAGGGACTAGCGGGAGGATCTACAATGAGCAGTTCTTC CASSLGTSGRIYNEQFF
TRBJ2-4 NA TRBV12-3/TRBV12-4 NA TGTGCCAGCAGCCATGGGCTCCGAAACATTCAGTACTTC CASSHGLRNIQYF
TRBJ2-7 NA TRBV7-9 few TGTGCCAGCAGCTTAGCCCTTAACGAGCAGTACTTC CASSLALNEQYF
TRBJ2-5 TRBD2 TRBV20-1 NA TGCAGCGCCGTTATGACTAGCGGGAGGAGAGAACAAGAGACCCAGTACTTC CSAVMTSGRREQETQYF
TRBJ2-7 NA TRBV28 NA TGTGCCAGCAGTAGATCGGGGGTCTACGAGCAGTACTTC CASSRSGVYEQYF
TRBJ1-4 TRBD1 TRBV6-5 NA TGTGCCAGCAGTTATGGGACAGGGTCGTTACTGTTTTTT CASSYGTGSLLFF
TRBJ2-1 NA TRBV7-9 NA TGTGCCAGCAGCTTGGGCGCAGGATCCCCCTTCAATGAGCAGTTCTTC CASSLGAGSPFNEQFF
TRBJ2-1 NA TRBV6-4 NA TGTGCCAGCAGTGACGCAGGACCCGATAGCAGCTCCTACAATGAGCAGTTCTTC CASSDAGPDSSSYNEQFF
TRBJ2-5 NA TRBV7-2 few TGTGCCAGCAGACGCAGGGGAGAGACCCAGTACTTC CASRRRGETQYF
TRBJ2-3 NA TRBV29-1 few TGCAGCGCTTCGCCCGTTGAGGGCACAGATACGCAGTATTTT CSASPVEGTDTQYF
TRBJ2-7 TRBD1 TRBV12-3/TRBV12-4 many TGTGCCAGCAGTTCAGGGGGCACCTCCTACGAGCAGTACTTC CASSSGGTSYEQYF
TRBJ2-7 TRBD1 TRBV5-1 few TGCGCCAGCAGCGTACGGGGACAGGGGGCTCCCTCCGAGCAGTACTTC CASSVRGQGAPSEQYF
TRBJ1-1 NA TRBV3-1 NA TGTGCCAGCAGCCCGAGGCCGGATACTGAAGCTTTCTTT CASSPRPDTEAFF
TRBJ2-2 TRBD2 TRBV7-2 few TGTGCCAGCAGCGTACTAGCGGGGGACACCGGGGAGCTGTTTTTT CASSVLAGDTGELFF
TRBJ1-3 NA TRBV10-3 NA TGTGCCATCAGTGATTACGGAGACTCTGGAAACACCATATATTTT CAISDYGDSGNTIYF